The clone carrying this T cell receptor beta chain was seen ten or more times. In germline, CDR1 is SEHNR, CDR2 FQNEAQ (reference sequence). The CDR3 runs 15 residues. The ends lost 2 bases at V and 0 bases at J; junction bases unmatched: 3. The sample is drawn from a study of T cells in Graves' hyperthyroidism and ophthalmopathy. Researchers took RNA transcripts and amplified the TCR beta CDR3 regions from them. An initial round of RT-PCR targeting the TCR CDR3 relied on the HTBI primer set. TCRdb analysed the multiplex PCR reads with MiXCR anew, one entry per CDR3 protein. This sample carries 550,000 to 600,000 distinct CDR3 sequences, more than 45% of them seen once, and the ten largest clones take about 20%. A patient was excluded if there was uncontrolled infection, other autoimmune disease, pregnancy or lactation. Clinical symptoms, serum thyroxine, TRAb, thyroid ultrasound and orbital computed tomography established diagnosis.

The receptor's source is an adult woman with Graves' disease, either hyperthyroidism or ophthalmopathy (not recorded which). This sequence joins TRBV7-9 and TRBJ1-1, with 7 bases lining up with TRBD1. Sequenced input: peripheral blood or thyroid tissue (not recorded which). CDR3 nucleotides: TGTGCCAGCAGCTTAAGACAGGGAGTGAACACTGAAGCTTTCTTT. The encoded protein is CASSLRQGVNTEAFF.